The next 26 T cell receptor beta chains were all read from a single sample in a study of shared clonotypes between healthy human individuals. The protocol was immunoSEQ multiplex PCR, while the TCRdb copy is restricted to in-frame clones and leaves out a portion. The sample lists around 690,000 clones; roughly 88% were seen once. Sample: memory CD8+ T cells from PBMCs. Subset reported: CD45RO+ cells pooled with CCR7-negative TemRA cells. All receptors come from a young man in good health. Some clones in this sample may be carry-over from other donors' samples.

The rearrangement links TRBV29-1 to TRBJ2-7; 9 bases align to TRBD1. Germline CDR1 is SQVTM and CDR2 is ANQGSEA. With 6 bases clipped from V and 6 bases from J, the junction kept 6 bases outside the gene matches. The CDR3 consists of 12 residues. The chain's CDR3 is CSVSTGGREQYF. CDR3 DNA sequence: TGCAGCGTATCGACAGGGGGACGCGAGCAGTACTTC.

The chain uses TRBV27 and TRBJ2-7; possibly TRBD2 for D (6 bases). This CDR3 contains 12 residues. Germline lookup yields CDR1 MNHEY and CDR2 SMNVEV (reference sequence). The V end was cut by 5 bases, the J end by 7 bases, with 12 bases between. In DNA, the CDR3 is TGTGCCAGCAGTCTACCCGGGGGTGAGCAGTACTTC. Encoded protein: CASSLPGGEQYF.

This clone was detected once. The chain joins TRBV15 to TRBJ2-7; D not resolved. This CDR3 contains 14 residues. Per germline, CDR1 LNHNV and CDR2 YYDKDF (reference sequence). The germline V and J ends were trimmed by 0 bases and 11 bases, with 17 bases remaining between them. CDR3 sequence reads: CATSRDLWPKSEYF. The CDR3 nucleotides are TGTGCCACCAGCAGAGATCTATGGCCAAAGAGTGAGTACTTC.

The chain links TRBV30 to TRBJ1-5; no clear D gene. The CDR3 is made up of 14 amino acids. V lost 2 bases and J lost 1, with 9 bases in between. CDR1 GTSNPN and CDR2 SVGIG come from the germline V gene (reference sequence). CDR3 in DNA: TGTGCCTGGAGTCTTGTGTTAAGCAATCAGCCCCAGCATTTT. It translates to CAWSLVLSNQPQHF.

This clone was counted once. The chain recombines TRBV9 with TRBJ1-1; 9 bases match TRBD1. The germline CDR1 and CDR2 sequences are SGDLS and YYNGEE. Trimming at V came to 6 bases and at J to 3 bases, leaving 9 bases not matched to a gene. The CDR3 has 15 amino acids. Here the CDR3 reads CASTPSGTGHTEAFF. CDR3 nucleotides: TGTGCCAGCACCCCCTCGGGGACAGGGCACACTGAAGCTTTCTTT.

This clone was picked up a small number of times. CDR3 region: CASSYYGRTNYGYTF. The CDR3, as DNA: TGTGCCAGCAGTTACTACGGACGGACTAACTATGGCTACACCTTC. This rearrangement joins TRBV6-9 to TRBJ1-2; D is unclear. Germline V gene lookup returns CDR1 MNHGY and CDR2 SVAAGI. Deletions cut 3 bases from V and 0 bases from J, with 11 bases between. The CDR3 length is 15 residues.

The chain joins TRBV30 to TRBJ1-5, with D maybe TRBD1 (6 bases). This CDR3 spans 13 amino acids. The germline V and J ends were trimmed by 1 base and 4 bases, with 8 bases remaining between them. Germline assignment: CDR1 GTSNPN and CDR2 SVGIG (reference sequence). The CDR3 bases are TGTGCCTGGAGTGAGGGGGGTAATCAGCCCCAGCATTTT. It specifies CAWSEGGNQPQHF.

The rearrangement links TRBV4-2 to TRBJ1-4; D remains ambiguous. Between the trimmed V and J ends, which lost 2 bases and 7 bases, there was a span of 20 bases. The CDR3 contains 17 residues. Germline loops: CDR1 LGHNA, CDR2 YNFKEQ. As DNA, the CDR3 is TGTGCCAGCAGCCAATCTATTGCTGTGTCCGGTGGTGAAAAACTGTTTTTT. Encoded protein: CASSQSIAVSGGEKLFF.

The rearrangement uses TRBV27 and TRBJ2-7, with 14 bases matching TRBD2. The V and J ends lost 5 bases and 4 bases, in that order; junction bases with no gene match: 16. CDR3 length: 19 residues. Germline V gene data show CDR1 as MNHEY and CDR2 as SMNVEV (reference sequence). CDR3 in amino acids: CASSPRLAGGPWSGYEQYF. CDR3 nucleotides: TGTGCCAGCAGTCCCCGACTAGCGGGAGGGCCCTGGTCGGGTTACGAGCAGTACTTC.

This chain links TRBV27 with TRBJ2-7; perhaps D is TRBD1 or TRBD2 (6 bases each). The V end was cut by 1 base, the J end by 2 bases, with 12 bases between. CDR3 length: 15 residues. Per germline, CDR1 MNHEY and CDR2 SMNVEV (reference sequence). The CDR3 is CASSLFRGRAYEQYF. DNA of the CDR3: TGTGCCAGCAGTTTATTCCGGGGGCGGGCCTACGAGCAGTACTTC.

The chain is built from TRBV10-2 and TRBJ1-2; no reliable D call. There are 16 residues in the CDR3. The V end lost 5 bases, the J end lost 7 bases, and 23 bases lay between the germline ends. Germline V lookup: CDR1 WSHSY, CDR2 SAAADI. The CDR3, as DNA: TGCGCCAGCAGTTTTACCGGGCCTGCGGCAACTAGTGGCTACACCTTC. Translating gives CASSFTGPAATSGYTF.

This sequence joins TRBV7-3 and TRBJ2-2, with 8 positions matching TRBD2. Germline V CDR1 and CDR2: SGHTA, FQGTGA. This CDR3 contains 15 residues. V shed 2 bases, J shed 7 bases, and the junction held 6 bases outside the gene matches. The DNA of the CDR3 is TGTGCCAGCAGCTTAGTTGCCGGGAGGGACGGGGAGCTGTTTTTT. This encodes CASSLVAGRDGELFF. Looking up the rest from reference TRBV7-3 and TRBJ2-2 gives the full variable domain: GAGVSQTPSNKVTEKGKYVELRCDPISGHTALYWYRQSLGQGPEFLIYFQGTGAADDSGLPNDRFFAVRPEGSVSTLKIQRTERGDSAVYLCASSLVAGRDGELFFGEGSRLTVL.

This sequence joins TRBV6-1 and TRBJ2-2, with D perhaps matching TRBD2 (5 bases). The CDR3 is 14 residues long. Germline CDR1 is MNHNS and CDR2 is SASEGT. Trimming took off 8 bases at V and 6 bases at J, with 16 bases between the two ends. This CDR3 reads CASSGNGLPGELFF. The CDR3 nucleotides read TGTGCCAGCTCCGGGAATGGCCTCCCCGGGGAGCTGTTTTTT.

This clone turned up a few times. CDR3: CASSYSPDRSYEQYF. The CDR3 coding sequence is TGTGCCAGCAGTTACTCTCCGGACAGGAGCTACGAGCAGTACTTC. V is TRBV6-5 and J is TRBJ2-7, with 7 bases lining up with TRBD1. The germline V gene has CDR1 MNHEY and CDR2 SVGAGI. The CDR3 consists of 15 residues. Trimming removed 0 bases from V and 3 bases from J; junction bases left unmatched: 5.

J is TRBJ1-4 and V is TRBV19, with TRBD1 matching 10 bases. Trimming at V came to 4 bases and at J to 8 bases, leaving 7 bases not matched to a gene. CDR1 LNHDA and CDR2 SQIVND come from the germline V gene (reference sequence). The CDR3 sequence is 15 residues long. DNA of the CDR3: TGTGCCAGTAGTAGCCCCGGGACAGGGGCCGAAAAACTGTTTTTT. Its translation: CASSSPGTGAEKLFF.

The CDR3 sequence is CASSIGADASYEQYF. CDR3 bases: TGTGCCAGCAGCATCGGGGCAGACGCGTCCTACGAGCAGTACTTC. This chain uses TRBV11-2 with TRBJ2-7, with D perhaps being TRBD1 or TRBD2 (5 bases each). CDR3 length: 15 amino acids. V was shortened by 5 bases and J by 1 base, with 15 bases between the two germline ends. Per germline, CDR1 SGHAT and CDR2 FQNNGV.

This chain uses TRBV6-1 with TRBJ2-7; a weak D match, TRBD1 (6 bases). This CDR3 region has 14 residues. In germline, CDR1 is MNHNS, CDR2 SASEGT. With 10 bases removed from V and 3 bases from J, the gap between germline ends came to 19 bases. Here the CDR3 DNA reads TGTGCCACTATGACAGGTCCGAGGGACTACGAGCAGTACTTC. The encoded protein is CATMTGPRDYEQYF.

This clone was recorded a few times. The DNA of the CDR3 is TGTGCCTGGAGTGTCCAGGCGGGCACTGAAGCTTTCTTT. Its protein product is CAWSVQAGTEAFF. The chain uses TRBV30 and TRBJ1-1; no clear D. CDR1 and CDR2 from the germline V gene are GTSNPN and SVGIG (reference sequence). Trimming left V 0 bases short and J 4 bases short, with 9 bases between. The CDR3 covers 13 residues.

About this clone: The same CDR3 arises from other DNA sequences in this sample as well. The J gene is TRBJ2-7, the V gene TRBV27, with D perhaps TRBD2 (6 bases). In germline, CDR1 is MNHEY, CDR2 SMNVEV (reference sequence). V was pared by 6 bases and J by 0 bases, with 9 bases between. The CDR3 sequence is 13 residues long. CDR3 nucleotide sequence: TGTGCCAGCAGCTGGGGACTCTCCTACGAGCAGTACTTC. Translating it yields CASSWGLSYEQYF.

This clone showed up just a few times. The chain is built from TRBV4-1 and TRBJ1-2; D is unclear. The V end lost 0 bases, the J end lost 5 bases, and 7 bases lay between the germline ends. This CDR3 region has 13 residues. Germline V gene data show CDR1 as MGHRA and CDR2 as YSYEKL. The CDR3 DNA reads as TGCGCCAGCAGCCAAGAGGTTACATATGGCTACACCTTC. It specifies CASSQEVTYGYTF.

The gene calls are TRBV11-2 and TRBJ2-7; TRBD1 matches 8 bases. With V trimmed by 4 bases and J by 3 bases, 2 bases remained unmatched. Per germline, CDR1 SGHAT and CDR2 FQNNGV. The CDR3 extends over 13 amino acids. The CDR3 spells CASSSGGNYEQYF. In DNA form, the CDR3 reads TGTGCCAGCAGCTCAGGGGGCAACTACGAGCAGTACTTC. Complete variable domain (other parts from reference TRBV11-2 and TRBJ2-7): EAGVAQSPRYKIIEKRQSVAFWCNPISGHATLYWYQQILGQGPKLLIQFQNNGVVDDSQLPKDRFSAERLKGVDSTLKIQPAKLEDSAVYLCASSSGGNYEQYFGPGTRLTVT.

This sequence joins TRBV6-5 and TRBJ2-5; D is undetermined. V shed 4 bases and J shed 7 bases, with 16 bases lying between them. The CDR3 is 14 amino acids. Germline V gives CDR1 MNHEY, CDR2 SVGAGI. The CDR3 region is CASSSSAPWGTQYF. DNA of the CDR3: TGTGCCAGCAGTTCCAGTGCCCCTTGGGGGACCCAGTACTTC.

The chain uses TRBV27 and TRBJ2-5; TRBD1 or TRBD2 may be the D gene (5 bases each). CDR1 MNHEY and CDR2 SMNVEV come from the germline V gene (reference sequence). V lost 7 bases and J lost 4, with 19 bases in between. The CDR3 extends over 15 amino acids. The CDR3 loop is CASTEGPRASETQYF. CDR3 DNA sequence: TGTGCCAGCACCGAGGGGCCCAGGGCATCAGAGACCCAGTACTTC.

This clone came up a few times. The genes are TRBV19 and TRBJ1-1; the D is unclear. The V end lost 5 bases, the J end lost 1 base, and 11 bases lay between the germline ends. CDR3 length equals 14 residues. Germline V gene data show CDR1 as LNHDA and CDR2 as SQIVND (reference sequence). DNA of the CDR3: TGTGCCAGTAGTCTCATGGACGGGAACACTGAAGCTTTCTTT. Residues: CASSLMDGNTEAFF.

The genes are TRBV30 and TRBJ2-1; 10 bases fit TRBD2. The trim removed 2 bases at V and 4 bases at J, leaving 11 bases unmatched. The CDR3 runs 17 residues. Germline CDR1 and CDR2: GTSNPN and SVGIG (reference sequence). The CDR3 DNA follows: TGTGCCTGGAGTAGGGTTGGGACTAGCGAGACTTACAATGAGCAGTTCTTC. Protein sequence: CAWSRVGTSETYNEQFF.

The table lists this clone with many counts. The CDR3 region is CASSYQGAGTGELFF. CDR3 nucleotides: TGTGCCAGCAGCTACCAGGGGGCAGGCACCGGGGAGCTGTTTTTT. J is TRBJ2-2 and V is TRBV7-8; 8 nucleotides agree with TRBD1. From germline, CDR1 is SGHVS and CDR2 FQNEAQ. The CDR3 has 15 amino acids. Trimming removed 4 bases from V and 4 bases from J; junction bases left unmatched: 5.